Listed here are 25 T cell receptor beta chains from one sample, sequenced in a study of shared clonotypes between healthy human individuals. Sequenced by immunoSEQ multiplex PCR; TCRdb stores in-frame clones only, minus some. The sample holds roughly 2.4 million clones, approximately 94% seen once. The sequenced sample was naive CD4+ T cells sorted from blood. Noted subset: CD45RA+ positively selected. The receptors here all came from a man in his late teens or twenties in good health.

The chain uses TRBV4-1 and TRBJ1-1; 11 bases align to TRBD1. From germline, CDR1 is MGHRA and CDR2 YSYEKL. The CDR3 has 16 residues. J gave up 0 bases and V 5 bases, and 5 bases lay outside the gene matches. CDR3 protein: CASSKGQGVMNTEAFF. CDR3 nucleotide sequence: TGCGCCAGCAGCAAGGGACAGGGGGTGATGAACACTGAAGCTTTCTTT.

The V call is TRBV7-9, the J call TRBJ1-2; 8 positions match TRBD1. The CDR3 length is 16 residues. The germline CDR1 and CDR2 sequences are SEHNR and FQNEAQ (reference sequence). V dropped 1 base and J dropped 4; count of bases not matched to a gene: 8. In nucleotides, the CDR3 is TGTGCCAGCAGCTTAGGCAGGGACAGGCCCGGCTATGGCTACACCTTC. Its protein is CASSLGRDRPGYGYTF.

The rearrangement joins TRBV27 to TRBJ2-3; D ambiguous. The germline V gene encodes CDR1 MNHEY and CDR2 SMNVEV (reference sequence). Trimming took 1 base from V and 0 from J, leaving 11 bases between them. The CDR3 spans 16 residues. The CDR3 DNA is TGTGCCAGCAGTTTATACGGCAGAACAAGCACAGATACGCAGTATTTT. Translated: CASSLYGRTSTDTQYF.

The J gene is TRBJ2-3, the V gene TRBV9, with 10 bases identical to TRBD1. The CDR3 has 15 amino acids. Germline CDR1 is SGDLS and CDR2 is YYNGEE. V dropped 4 bases and J dropped 6; count of bases not matched to a gene: 8. The CDR3 DNA reads as TGTGCCAGCAGCATTAGCGGGACAGGGGACGATACGCAGTATTTT. Translating gives CASSISGTGDDTQYF.

This chain links TRBV6-5 with TRBJ2-1; the match to TRBD2 covers 10 bases. This CDR3 has 14 amino acids. The V gene's germline CDR1 is MNHEY and CDR2 SVGAGI. With V trimmed by 6 bases and J by 9 bases, 8 bases remained unmatched. The CDR3 nucleotides read TGTGCCAGCAGCTCCGGGACTAGCGCGGCTGAGCAGTTCTTC. This sequence encodes CASSSGTSAAEQFF.

Concerning this clone itself: The same CDR3 arises from other DNA sequences in this sample as well. The chain links TRBV21-1 to TRBJ2-7; the table's D call, TRBD1, was not checked against the DNA. TRBV21-1 has pseudogene status. The CDR3 spans 13 residues. CDR3 amino acids: CASSKVWHYEQYF. CDR3 DNA: TGTGCCAGCAGTAAAGTCTGGCACTACGAGCAGTACTTC.

The chain couples TRBV29-1 to TRBJ1-2; D gene uncertain. This CDR3 is built from 14 residues. CDR1 and CDR2 from the germline V gene are SQVTM and ANQGSEA. Trimming shortened V by 4 bases and J by 2 bases, and 14 bases separated the two germline ends. The CDR3 is CSVGPAPENYGYTF. The CDR3, as DNA: TGCAGCGTTGGGCCAGCCCCGGAAAACTATGGCTACACCTTC.

The rearrangement uses TRBV7-3 and TRBJ1-3; the D is unclear. Germline lookup yields CDR1 SGHTA and CDR2 FQGTGA. The CDR3 is 14 residues long. The V and J ends lost 2 bases and 0 bases respectively, with 5 bases between them. The CDR3 region has the DNA TGTGCCAGCAGCTTAGACCCCTCTGGAAACACCATATATTTT. As protein: CASSLDPSGNTIYF.

The gene calls are TRBV2 and TRBJ2-3, with unresolved D. The V end was cut by 3 bases, the J end by 2 bases, with 12 bases between. The CDR3 runs 15 residues. Looked up from germline, CDR1 is SNHLY and CDR2 is FYNNEI. CDR3 DNA sequence: TGTGCCAGCAGTGAGATCCGCCGGAACACAGATACGCAGTATTTT. This sequence encodes CASSEIRRNTDTQYF. The full variable domain, in which reference TRBV2 and TRBJ2-3 provide the parts outside the CDR3, is EPEVTQTPSHQVTQMGQEVILRCVPISNHLYFYWYRQILGQKVEFLVSFYNNEISEKSEIFDDQFSVERPDGSNFTLKIRSTKLEDSAMYFCASSEIRRNTDTQYFGPGTRLTVL.

The chain couples TRBV4-1 to TRBJ2-5; a possible D gene is TRBD2 (6 bases). The J call may not be correct, given that the DNA end is closer to TRBJ2-7. The CDR3 extends over 16 amino acids. The germline V gene encodes CDR1 MGHRA and CDR2 YSYEKL. CDR3 protein: CASSQDIGAGTYEQYF. The CDR3 nucleotides read TGCGCCAGCAGCCAAGATATCGGAGCGGGCACCTACGAGCAGTACTTC.

This chain links TRBV5-1 with TRBJ1-2; 8 nucleotides agree with TRBD1. In germline, CDR1 is SGHRS, CDR2 YFSETQ. The junction had 9 bases not matched to a gene; V was cut back by 7 bases and J by 4 bases. The CDR3 totals 14 residues. CDR3 protein: CASGTPGQAYGYTF. The CDR3 nucleotides are TGCGCCAGCGGGACCCCGGGACAGGCCTATGGCTACACCTTC. Drawing the rest from reference TRBV5-1 and TRBJ1-2, the complete variable domain is KAGVTQTPRYLIKTRGQQVTLSCSPISGHRSVSWYQQTPGQGLQFLFEYFSETQRNKGNFPGRFSGRQFSNSRSEMNVSTLELGDSALYLCASGTPGQAYGYTFGSGTRLTVV.

The chain joins TRBV10-1 to TRBJ2-1; 9 nucleotides match TRBD2. The germline CDR1 and CDR2 sequences are WNHNN and SYGVQD (reference sequence). V trimming: 5 bases; J trimming: 6 bases; junction bases outside the gene matches: 2. The CDR3 contains 13 residues. The CDR3 coding sequence is TGCGCCAGCAGTCTAGCGGGAACCAATGAGCAGTTCTTC. Protein: CASSLAGTNEQFF.

Concerning this clone itself: Other DNA sequences from this sample encode an identical CDR3 as well. The genes are TRBV6-1 and TRBJ1-2, with a weak D call TRBD1 (6 bases). Germline values: CDR1 MNHNS, CDR2 SASEGT. The CDR3 loop spans 12 amino acids. The V end was cut by 1 base, the J end by 8 bases, with 8 bases between. The CDR3 coding sequence is TGTGCCAGCAGTGAAGGGCAGGGGGGCTACACCTTC. Translation gives CASSEGQGGYTF.

V usage is TRBV5-6 and J usage is TRBJ2-6; D may be TRBD1 (6 bases). CDR3 length: 16 residues. V dropped 1 base and J dropped 0 bases, with 8 bases sitting between them. Germline-derived CDR1 and CDR2 are SGHDT and YYEEEE. CDR3 DNA sequence: TGTGCCAGCAGCTTGACAGGGTTCTCTGGGGCCAACGTCCTGACTTTC. Translation: CASSLTGFSGANVLTF.

The V and J genes are TRBV18 and TRBJ2-7; TRBD1 agrees at 9 bases. J lost 7 bases, V lost 2 bases, and 6 bases had no gene match. Germline V gene sequence: CDR1 KGHSH, CDR2 LQKENI. The CDR3 loop spans 14 amino acids. DNA of the CDR3: TGTGCCAGCTCACCAATACAGGGGGCAAATGAGCAGTACTTC. Protein sequence: CASSPIQGANEQYF.

Of note for this clone: Different DNA sequences within this sample yield the same CDR3. The chain has TRBV7-2 and TRBJ2-2; no firm D call. Germline V gene lookup returns CDR1 SGHTA and CDR2 FQGNSA. This CDR3 has 12 residues. The germline V and J ends were trimmed by 1 base and 7 bases, with 4 bases remaining between them. The CDR3 loop is CASSLVRGELFF. The CDR3 DNA reads TGTGCCAGCAGCTTAGTGCGCGGGGAGCTGTTTTTT. The full variable domain, its missing parts supplied by reference TRBV7-2 and TRBJ2-2, is GAGVSQSPSNKVTEKGKDVELRCDPISGHTALYWYRQSLGQGLEFLIYFQGNSAPDKSGLPSDRFSAERTGGSVSTLTIQRTQQEDSAVYLCASSLVRGELFFGEGSRLTVL.

The V call is TRBV18, the J call TRBJ2-7, with D perhaps matching TRBD2 (6 bases). CDR1 is KGHSH, CDR2 LQKENI, per germline. The length of the CDR3 is 11 residues. Trimming removed 8 bases from V and 6 bases from J, with 11 bases in between. The CDR3 DNA sequence: TGTGCCAGCGGACCGGGGGTCGAGCAGTACTTC. It encodes CASGPGVEQYF.

The chain employs TRBV28 and TRBJ1-2, with D uncertain. CDR3 size: 13 residues. Trimming left V 1 base short and J 7 bases short, with 10 bases between. Germline-derived CDR1 and CDR2 are MDHEN and SYDVKM. The CDR3 region has the DNA TGTGCCAGCAGTTTATTAACCCGTGGTGGCTACACCTTC. Amino acid sequence: CASSLLTRGGYTF.

This sequence joins TRBV18 and TRBJ2-7; weak D call: TRBD2 (6 bases). The CDR3 totals 15 residues. Germline CDR1 reads KGHSH; CDR2 reads LQKENI. V was pared by 1 base and J by 2 bases, with 12 bases between. CDR3 amino acids: CASSPRASETYEQYF. For the CDR3, the DNA is TGTGCCAGCTCACCACGGGCTAGCGAAACCTACGAGCAGTACTTC.

The rearrangement links TRBV10-3 to TRBJ2-7; 11 bases map to TRBD2. Germline lookup yields CDR1 ENHRY and CDR2 SYGVKD. This CDR3 has 14 amino acids. The J segment lost 2 bases and the V segment lost 6 bases, leaving 3 bases of the junction unmatched. CDR3 protein: CAIRTSGVTYEQYF. DNA of the CDR3: TGTGCCATCAGGACTAGCGGGGTTACCTACGAGCAGTACTTC.

This chain uses TRBV5-1 with TRBJ2-7; a weak D match, TRBD1 (6 bases). Germline CDR1 reads SGHRS; CDR2 reads YFSETQ. The V end was cut by 4 bases, the J end by 4 bases, with 12 bases between. The CDR3 consists of 13 residues. The CDR3 here is CASSVEQGYEQYF. Here the CDR3 DNA reads TGCGCCAGCAGCGTTGAGCAGGGGTACGAGCAGTACTTC. Full variable domain (remainder filled in from reference TRBV5-1 and TRBJ2-7): KAGVTQTPRYLIKTRGQQVTLSCSPISGHRSVSWYQQTPGQGLQFLFEYFSETQRNKGNFPGRFSGRQFSNSRSEMNVSTLELGDSALYLCASSVEQGYEQYFGPGTRLTVT.

The rearrangement uses TRBV28 and TRBJ2-1, with D tentatively TRBD1 (5 bases). This CDR3 has 14 amino acids. V shed 0 bases and J shed 7 bases, with 10 bases lying between them. Germline V lookup: CDR1 MDHEN, CDR2 SYDVKM. The CDR3 nucleotides are TGTGCCAGCAGTTTATGGGCAGGGAAGAATGAGCAGTTCTTC. This translates into CASSLWAGKNEQFF.

The rearrangement links TRBV7-8 to TRBJ1-4; D remains unclear. The CDR3 consists of 11 residues. The V and J ends lost 4 bases and 8 bases respectively, with 5 bases between them. CDR1 is SGHVS and CDR2 is FQNEAQ in the germline V gene. The CDR3 coding sequence is TGTGCCAGCAGCTCGGAGGAAAAACTGTTTTTT. Translation: CASSSEEKLFF.

This rearrangement joins TRBV7-2 to TRBJ1-2; D remains unclear. Germline V gene lookup returns CDR1 SGHTA and CDR2 FQGNSA. CDR3 length: 17 residues. V lost 1 base and J 7 bases, leaving 22 bases between the germline ends. The CDR3 protein is CASSLVVGSKGVAGYTF. CDR3 coding DNA: TGTGCCAGCAGCTTAGTCGTCGGAAGTAAAGGCGTGGCTGGCTACACCTTC. Using reference TRBV7-2 and TRBJ1-2 for the parts outside the CDR3, the full variable domain is GAGVSQSPSNKVTEKGKDVELRCDPISGHTALYWYRQSLGQGLEFLIYFQGNSAPDKSGLPSDRFSAERTGGSVSTLTIQRTQQEDSAVYLCASSLVVGSKGVAGYTFGSGTRLTVV.

This chain links TRBV15 with TRBJ2-7; D perhaps matches TRBD1 (6 bases). The length of the CDR3 is 15 residues. Germline CDR1 reads LNHNV; CDR2 reads YYDKDF (reference sequence). V lost 0 bases to trimming and J lost 2 bases, with 11 bases between them. The CDR3 sequence is CATSRDRGQPYEQYF. The DNA for the CDR3 is TGTGCCACCAGCAGAGATAGAGGACAGCCCTACGAGCAGTACTTC.